A selection of T cell receptor beta chains follows, all from one sample in a study of blood T cell repertoires in COVID-19. Sequencing used immunoSEQ multiplex PCR; TCRdb keeps in-frame clones, though not all of them. This sample has almost 400,000 clones; about 90% occur once, and the top ten carry about 2.3%. Sequenced input: peripheral blood. These receptors came from an older woman with COVID-19, enrolled during active disease. CDR3s include the opening cysteine and the closing phenylalanine or tryptophan. Each record gives: J gene, D gene, V gene, clone size, CDR3 DNA, CDR3 protein. D genes are given only for firm matches. A clone size is listed for some rows: how often the clone was seen (once, few, many), or a class if it is expanded.

J gene: TRBJ2-7
D gene: TRBD1
V gene: TRBV5-4
clone size: NA
CDR3 DNA: TGTGCCAGCAGCCCAATCGAAGACAGGGGGGACGAGCAGTACTTC
CDR3 protein: CASSPIEDRGDEQYF

J gene: TRBJ2-5
D gene: TRBD1
V gene: TRBV7-9
clone size: NA
CDR3 DNA: TGTGCCAGCAGCTCCCAGGGGGCCCAGGAGACCCAGTACTTC
CDR3 protein: CASSSQGAQETQYF

J gene: TRBJ2-4
D gene: NA
V gene: TRBV5-8
clone size: once
CDR3 DNA: TGTGCCAGCATACCGGGAGTAGGGTCTGTTCTAGCCAAAAACATTCAGTACTTC
CDR3 protein: CASIPGVGSVLAKNIQYF

J gene: TRBJ2-1
D gene: NA
V gene: TRBV6-1
clone size: NA
CDR3 DNA: TGTGCCAGCAGTAGGACAGACAATGAGCAGTTCTTC
CDR3 protein: CASSRTDNEQFF

J gene: TRBJ1-5
D gene: NA
V gene: TRBV27
clone size: NA
CDR3 DNA: TGTGCCAGCAGTTTAGACCGGGGCAATCAGCCCCAGCATTTT
CDR3 protein: CASSLDRGNQPQHF

J gene: TRBJ2-7
D gene: TRBD2
V gene: TRBV27
clone size: NA
CDR3 DNA: TGTGCCACCCTCGGGGGGGCTAGCGGGGAGTACGAGCAGTACTTC
CDR3 protein: CATLGGASGEYEQYF

J gene: TRBJ2-1
D gene: TRBD2
V gene: TRBV7-6
clone size: NA
CDR3 DNA: TGTGCCAGCAGCTTAGTCGGGCTAGCGGGGGGGATCTCCTACAATGAGCAGTTCTTC
CDR3 protein: CASSLVGLAGGISYNEQFF

J gene: TRBJ1-3
D gene: TRBD1
V gene: TRBV7-8
clone size: NA
CDR3 DNA: TGTGCCAGCACCGGGACCAGGCGGGGGACAGGGGACACCATATATTTT
CDR3 protein: CASTGTRRGTGDTIYF

J gene: TRBJ1-1
D gene: NA
V gene: TRBV11-3
clone size: NA
CDR3 DNA: TGTGCCAGCAGCTTAACGTCAGGGTACTCCTCGAACACTGAAGCTTTCTTT
CDR3 protein: CASSLTSGYSSNTEAFF

J gene: TRBJ2-7
D gene: NA
V gene: TRBV6-2/TRBV6-3
clone size: once
CDR3 DNA: TGTGCCAGCAGTTCTCGGAGTTACGAGCAGTACTTC
CDR3 protein: CASSSRSYEQYF

J gene: TRBJ2-7
D gene: TRBD1
V gene: TRBV7-8
clone size: NA
CDR3 DNA: TGTGCCAGCAGCGCTTCCGGGACAGGGTCCTACGAGCAGTACTTC
CDR3 protein: CASSASGTGSYEQYF

J gene: TRBJ1-4
D gene: TRBD1
V gene: TRBV4-1
clone size: once
CDR3 DNA: TGCGCCAGCAGCCAGACCGGGACAGGGAGGGAAAAACTGTTTTTT
CDR3 protein: CASSQTGTGREKLFF

J gene: TRBJ1-4
D gene: TRBD1
V gene: TRBV9
clone size: few
CDR3 DNA: TGTGCCAGCAGCAAAACCTCTCCGGGACAGAAGAATGAAAAACTGTTTTTT
CDR3 protein: CASSKTSPGQKNEKLFF

J gene: TRBJ2-7
D gene: TRBD2
V gene: TRBV19
clone size: NA
CDR3 DNA: TGTGCCAGTACCCCCCGGACTAGCGGGGCTTACGAGCAGTACTTC
CDR3 protein: CASTPRTSGAYEQYF

J gene: TRBJ2-7
D gene: NA
V gene: TRBV6-5
clone size: NA
CDR3 DNA: TGTGCCAGCAGGGCTGGGCTTGAGAGAGTAGAGCAGTACTTC
CDR3 protein: CASRAGLERVEQYF

J gene: TRBJ1-2
D gene: TRBD1
V gene: TRBV10-3
clone size: NA
CDR3 DNA: TGTGCCATCAGCGACAGGGGGCTCTATGGCTACACCTTC
CDR3 protein: CAISDRGLYGYTF

J gene: TRBJ1-5
D gene: NA
V gene: TRBV2
clone size: few
CDR3 DNA: TGTGCCAGCAGTGCTCAGGGACATAGCAATCAGCCCCAGCATTTT
CDR3 protein: CASSAQGHSNQPQHF